This record looks at one T cell receptor (beta chain) sequence and its context. Its antigen remains unknown. This record belongs to a study of shared clonotypes between healthy human individuals. Donors included only healthy HIV-negative adults lacking recent acute infections or vaccinations. Study-level findings and limits: Naive CD4 clonotypes overlapped across a few donors at around 4.8%. Collection of samples was limited to blood; tissue repertoires likely differ.

V lost 6 bases, J lost 0 bases, and 12 bases lay in between. Germline CDR1 and CDR2: MNHEY and SVGAGI. This CDR3 spans 15 amino acids. Generated by immunoSEQ multiplex PCR, the TCRdb table keeps only in-frame clones and is missing some. The sample contains over 850,000 clones, around 78% of which appear only once. The V gene is TRBV6-5, the J gene TRBJ2-1, with a possible D match to TRBD2 (6 bases). The TCR sequence derives from a man younger than 30 in good health. Some clones in this sample may be carry-over from other donors' samples. Sequenced input: memory CD4+ T cells from PBMCs. Subset specified: CD45RA-negative fraction. CDR3 sequence reads: CASRPGLNSYNEQFF. In nucleotides, the CDR3 is TGTGCCAGCAGGCCGGGACTTAACTCCTACAATGAGCAGTTCTTC.